This TCR beta chain originates from a study of beta chain features in type 1 diabetes. Study-level results: Among all four CD4+ subsets, Type 1 diabetes patients had TCRB CDR3s that were moderately but significantly shorter.

The CDR3 is 13 residues long. The germline gives CDR1 SGHTA, CDR2 FQGNSA. V dropped 2 bases and J dropped 2 bases, with 6 bases sitting between them. This clone showed up just a few times. Antigen specificity is unknown. Since all of the isolated RNA was reverse transcribed, expressed TCRB transcripts were what got sequenced. TCRdb's table, derived via immunoSEQ multiplex PCR, lists solely in-frame clones and lacks some. In the table there are some 350,000 clones, around a tenth of which are singletons. This TCR came from a man aged 30-40 years with type 1 diabetes. Input material: central memory CD4+ T cells from blood. The chain uses TRBV7-2 and TRBJ1-1; D not certain. This CDR3 reads CASSLYSNTEAFF. CDR3 nucleotide sequence: TGTGCCAGCAGCTTATACAGCAACACTGAAGCTTTCTTT.